The 18 T cell receptor beta chains in this list originate from one sample, sequenced in a study of T cells after yellow fever vaccination. TCRdb passed the 5' RACE reads through MiXCR, listing each CDR3 protein once. The repertoire includes more than 200,000 distinct CDR3 sequences, 3.6% of them detected once, and 19% sits in the top ten. Sequenced material: PBMCs, taken 15 days after the yellow fever booster vaccination. These receptors were collected from a man aged 18 to 30 who received the YFV17D yellow fever vaccine.

There are many counts of this clonotype. The chain employs TRBV30 and TRBJ2-5, with TRBD2 identical over 10 bases. From germline, CDR1 is GTSNPN and CDR2 SVGIG (reference sequence). Losses at the gene ends were 0 bases for V and 2 bases for J; bases not matched to a gene: 6. The CDR3 length is 16 residues. CDR3 amino acids: CAWSVGLAGEQETQYF. DNA of the CDR3: TGTGCCTGGAGTGTCGGGCTAGCGGGGGAACAAGAGACCCAGTACTTC.

This clonotype was seen ten or more times. The chain employs TRBV29-1 and TRBJ2-3, with D possibly being TRBD2 (7 bases). CDR1 and CDR2 from the germline V gene are SQVTM and ANQGSEA. Trimming took 3 bases from V and 2 from J, leaving 15 bases between them. This CDR3 spans 15 amino acids. CDR3 amino acids: CSVEGGRGVTDTQYF. Here the CDR3 DNA reads TGCAGCGTTGAGGGGGGGCGAGGGGTCACAGATACGCAGTATTTT.

The table lists this clonotype with many counts. The rearrangement uses TRBV6-5 and TRBJ2-4; 7 nucleotides agree with TRBD2. The J segment lost 6 bases and the V segment lost 2 bases, leaving 7 bases of the junction unmatched. The CDR3 totals 15 residues. The germline V gene encodes CDR1 MNHEY and CDR2 SVGAGI. CDR3 bases: TGTGCCAGCAGTTACGCACTAGCGTCGAGAAACATTCAGTACTTC. Amino acids: CASSYALASRNIQYF.

In its sample, this clonotype was seen a few times. The rearrangement uses TRBV5-1 and TRBJ2-7, with TRBD1 as a possible D gene (6 bases). Looked up from germline, CDR1 is SGHRS and CDR2 is YFSETQ. Trimming took 2 bases from V and 1 from J, leaving 10 bases between them. The CDR3 extends over 14 amino acids. CDR3 residues: CASSLGDNSYEQYF. The CDR3 DNA reads as TGCGCCAGCAGCTTAGGGGACAATTCCTACGAGCAGTACTTC.

Many counts were recorded for this clonotype. The J gene is TRBJ2-1, the V gene TRBV6-5; 10 positions agree with TRBD2. The CDR3 length is 17 residues. The V gene's germline CDR1 is MNHEY and CDR2 SVGAGI. Germline trimming cut 5 bases from V and 10 bases from J; bases unmatched to any gene: 17. CDR3 loop: CASSQFPRGLATKEQFF. DNA of the CDR3: TGTGCCAGCAGTCAATTCCCTAGGGGACTAGCGACCAAAGAGCAGTTCTTC.

This clonotype has ten or more counts. The chain joins TRBV5-1 to TRBJ1-1; 7 bases are shared with TRBD1. Germline V gene sequence: CDR1 SGHRS, CDR2 YFSETQ. The CDR3 consists of 14 residues. V lost 4 bases, J lost 1 base, and 4 bases stayed unmatched. The CDR3 DNA is TGCGCCAGCAGCATTCACAGGGGGAACACTGAAGCTTTCTTT. Residues: CASSIHRGNTEAFF. Based on the CDR3 plus reference TRBV5-1 and TRBJ1-1, the full variable domain is KAGVTQTPRYLIKTRGQQVTLSCSPISGHRSVSWYQQTPGQGLQFLFEYFSETQRNKGNFPGRFSGRQFSNSRSEMNVSTLELGDSALYLCASSIHRGNTEAFFGQGTRLTVV.

This clonotype has only a few counts. The chain links TRBV20-1 to TRBJ1-1; D is unresolved. V was shortened by 6 bases and J by 3 bases, with 14 bases between the two germline ends. Germline V gene data show CDR1 as DFQATT and CDR2 as SNEGSKA (reference sequence). This CDR3 is 13 amino acids long. CDR3: CSAATQIYTEAFF. In DNA form, the CDR3 reads TGCAGTGCCGCAACTCAGATCTACACTGAAGCTTTCTTT.

This clonotype was detected many times. The chain recombines TRBV5-6 with TRBJ1-1, with a weak D call TRBD1 (5 bases). The CDR3 extends over 12 amino acids. The germline gives CDR1 SGHDT, CDR2 YYEEEE. Trimming left V 0 bases short and J 7 bases short, with 7 bases between. The CDR3 here is CASSLGTSEAFF. The DNA of the CDR3 is TGTGCCAGCAGCTTGGGGACAAGTGAAGCTTTCTTT.

This clonotype was detected ten times or more. The chain uses TRBV18 and TRBJ2-1; TRBD1 matches at 7 bases. There are 13 residues in the CDR3. CDR1 is KGHSH and CDR2 is LQKENI in the germline V gene. With 6 bases clipped from V and 8 bases from J, the junction kept 7 bases outside the gene matches. The CDR3 spells CASSTGVFDEQFF. The CDR3 bases are TGTGCCAGCTCCACAGGGGTGTTTGATGAGCAGTTCTTC.

This clonotype was observed at least ten times. This rearrangement joins TRBV4-3 to TRBJ2-5; TRBD1 aligns across 12 bases. CDR1 is LGHNA and CDR2 is YSLEER in the germline V gene. Losses at the gene ends were 0 bases for V and 5 bases for J; bases not matched to a gene: 10. The CDR3 spans 18 residues. The CDR3 DNA follows: TGCGCCAGCAGCCAAGATCGGGGAGGGACAGGGGGCTGGGAGACCCAGTACTTC. This gives the protein CASSQDRGGTGGWETQYF.

The V call is TRBV5-1, the J call TRBJ1-3, with 7 bases lining up with TRBD1. With V trimmed by 4 bases and J by 0 bases, 4 bases remained unmatched. CDR1 is SGHRS and CDR2 is YFSETQ in the germline V gene. CDR3 length: 15 amino acids. CDR3: CASSIDRDSGNTIYF. The CDR3 nucleotides read TGCGCCAGCAGCATCGACAGGGACTCTGGAAACACCATATATTTT.

This clonotype was seen ten or more times. The V call is TRBV5-1, the J call TRBJ2-3, with TRBD2 as a possible D gene (6 bases). Germline V CDR1 and CDR2: SGHRS, YFSETQ. The V end was cut by 4 bases, the J end by 7 bases, with 19 bases between. This CDR3 region has 15 residues. CDR3 nucleotide sequence: TGCGCCAGCAGCATAGAGCGGGCACAATCACATACGCAGTATTTT. This translates into CASSIERAQSHTQYF.

This clonotype showed up many times. This rearrangement joins TRBV27 to TRBJ2-7; 9 bases fit TRBD1. The CDR3 length is 17 residues. The germline gives CDR1 MNHEY, CDR2 SMNVEV (reference sequence). With V trimmed by 0 bases and J by 1 base, 7 bases remained unmatched. CDR3 coding DNA: TGTGCCAGCAGTTTATCTCCTGGCGGGACAGGGTCCTACGAGCAGTACTTC. It encodes CASSLSPGGTGSYEQYF.

This clonotype was detected ten times or more. The chain uses TRBV4-2 and TRBJ1-2; D remains ambiguous. In germline, CDR1 is LGHNA, CDR2 YNFKEQ. Trimming took off 0 bases at V and 0 bases at J, with 11 bases between the two ends. The CDR3 length is 16 residues. The CDR3 reads CASSQDLSSANYGYTF. As DNA, the CDR3 is TGTGCCAGCAGCCAAGATTTAAGTTCAGCTAACTATGGCTACACCTTC.

This clonotype was observed many times. The rearrangement links TRBV5-1 to TRBJ2-4; 9 bases are a match to TRBD1. CDR3 length: 14 residues. Losses at the gene ends were 4 bases for V and 7 bases for J; bases not matched to a gene: 6. Germline V gene data show CDR1 as SGHRS and CDR2 as YFSETQ. This chain's CDR3 is CASSTGQGLNIQYF. Here the CDR3 DNA reads TGCGCCAGCAGCACGGGACAGGGATTGAACATTCAGTACTTC.

This clonotype was counted many times. V usage is TRBV5-1 and J usage is TRBJ2-3; D is unclear. Trimming stripped 4 bases from V and 6 bases from J, with 12 bases between. The CDR3 is 13 residues long. Germline CDR1 reads SGHRS; CDR2 reads YFSETQ. CDR3 residues: CASSHDVGDTQYF. The CDR3 bases are TGCGCCAGCAGCCATGACGTGGGGGATACGCAGTATTTT.

This clonotype was found many times. V usage is TRBV7-2 and J usage is TRBJ1-6, with 7 nucleotides matching TRBD1. CDR3 length: 20 amino acids. Unmatched junction bases numbered 16, after V lost 1 base and J lost 4 bases. Germline CDR1 SGHTA, CDR2 FQGNSA. For the CDR3, the DNA is TGTGCCAGCAGCTTAGTGGCACAGGGGACCCCCAGGACGTATAATTCACCCCTCCACTTT. Its protein product is CASSLVAQGTPRTYNSPLHF.

This clonotype was recorded at least ten times. The V call is TRBV3-1, the J call TRBJ2-7; 7 nucleotides line up with TRBD2. V lost 4 bases and J lost 3; bases outside the gene matches: 3. The germline gives CDR1 LGHDT, CDR2 YNNKEL (reference sequence). The CDR3 consists of 13 residues. DNA for the CDR3: TGTGCCAGCAGCCCCCAGCGGGGCTACGAGCAGTACTTC. This translates into CASSPQRGYEQYF.